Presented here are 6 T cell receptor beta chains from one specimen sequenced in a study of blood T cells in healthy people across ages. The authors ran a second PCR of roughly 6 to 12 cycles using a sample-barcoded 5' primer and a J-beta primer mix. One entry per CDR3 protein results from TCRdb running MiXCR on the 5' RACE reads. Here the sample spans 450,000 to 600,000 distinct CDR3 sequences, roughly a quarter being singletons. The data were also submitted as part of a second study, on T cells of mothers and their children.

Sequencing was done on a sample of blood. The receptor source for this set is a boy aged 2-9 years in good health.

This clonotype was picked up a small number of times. CDR3 coding DNA: TGTGCCAGTAGTCAGCGACTGCGCTACGAGCAGTACTTC. Its translation: CASSQRLRYEQYF. This chain uses TRBV19 with TRBJ2-7, with unresolved D. With 5 bases removed from V and 3 bases from J, the gap between germline ends came to 11 bases. The CDR3 runs to 13 residues. The germline gives CDR1 LNHDA, CDR2 SQIVND (reference sequence).

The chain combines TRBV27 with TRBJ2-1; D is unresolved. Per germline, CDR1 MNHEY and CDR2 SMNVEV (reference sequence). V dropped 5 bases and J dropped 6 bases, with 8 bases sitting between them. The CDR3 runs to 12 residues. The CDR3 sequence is CASSENSNEQFF. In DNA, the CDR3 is TGTGCCAGCAGTGAGAACAGCAATGAGCAGTTCTTC.

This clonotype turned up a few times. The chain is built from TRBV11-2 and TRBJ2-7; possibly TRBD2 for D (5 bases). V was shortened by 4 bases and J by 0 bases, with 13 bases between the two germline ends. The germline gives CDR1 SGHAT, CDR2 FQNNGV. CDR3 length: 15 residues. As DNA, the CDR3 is TGTGCCAGCAGCTCTCCGAGACGGGGCTCCTACGAGCAGTACTTC. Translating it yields CASSSPRRGSYEQYF. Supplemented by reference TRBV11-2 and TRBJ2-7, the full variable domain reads EAGVAQSPRYKIIEKRQSVAFWCNPISGHATLYWYQQILGQGPKLLIQFQNNGVVDDSQLPKDRFSAERLKGVDSTLKIQPAKLEDSAVYLCASSSPRRGSYEQYFGPGTRLTVT.

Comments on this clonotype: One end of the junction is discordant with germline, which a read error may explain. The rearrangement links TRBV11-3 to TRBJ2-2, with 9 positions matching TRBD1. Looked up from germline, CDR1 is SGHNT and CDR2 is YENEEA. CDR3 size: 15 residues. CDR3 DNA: TGTACCAGCAGCTCCGGGACAGGGAATTTCGGGGAGCTGTTTTTT. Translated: CTSSSGTGNFGELFF.

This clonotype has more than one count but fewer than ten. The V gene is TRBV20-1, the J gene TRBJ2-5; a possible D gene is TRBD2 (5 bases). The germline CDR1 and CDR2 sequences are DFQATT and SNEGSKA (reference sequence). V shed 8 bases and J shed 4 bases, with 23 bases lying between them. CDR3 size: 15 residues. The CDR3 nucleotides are TGCAGTACTTACTCGAAATTCGGGGTTAGAGAGACCCAGTACTTC. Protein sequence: CSTYSKFGVRETQYF.

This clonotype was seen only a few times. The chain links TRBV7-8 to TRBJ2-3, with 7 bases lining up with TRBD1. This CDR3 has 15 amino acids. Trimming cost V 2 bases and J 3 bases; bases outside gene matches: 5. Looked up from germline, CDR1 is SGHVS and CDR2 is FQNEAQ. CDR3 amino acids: CASSLNRGATDTQYF. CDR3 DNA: TGTGCCAGCAGCTTAAACAGGGGAGCAACAGATACGCAGTATTTT.